This T cell receptor beta chain derives from a study of cytomegalovirus exposure and HLA in healthy donors (dated by TCRdb to the late 2010s). Describing the broader study: In an earlier analysis of approximately 640 of the donors, 250 to 350 Gb of sequence data and 117 million unique TCR beta sequences from about 179 million T cells were reported. An early release that covered fewer than 800 HLA-typed donors contained approximately 300 gigabases of sequencing data and roughly 84 million unique TCR sequences. Of the 300 to 500 genotyped donors, over 80% were placed in the genetic ancestry cluster associated with self-reported Caucasian donors. The study aimed to test whether cataloging public T cell receptors could reveal signatures of past pathogen exposure. Using immunosequencing, the study profiled T cell repertoires from 550 to 750 subjects and related those repertoires to cytomegalovirus serostatus. Besides the first cohort of roughly 700 subjects, a separate validation cohort made up of 90 to 150 different subjects was used. To predict cytomegalovirus infection status, the study combined high-throughput TCR immunosequencing, statistical association of individual TCRs with disease status, and machine learning. To study patterns of TCR occurrence, a later analysis re-analyzed previously published TCR beta repertoires from 666 donors and added high-resolution HLA genotyping. In the later analysis, no new phenotypic data were used to find candidate immune exposures; instead, reliance was placed on TCR beta sequences and their occurrence across donors. To decide whether each TCR beta V gene segment behaved as functional or pseudogenic, an earlier analysis of some 540 of the donors relied on high-throughput TCR beta sequencing. Donor age, sex, ethnicity and CMV serostatus were compiled alongside the repertoire data. A later genetic analysis took genome-wide SNP genotypes for about 65% of the 666 donors and used that subset as a discovery cohort. Every repertoire in the discovery cohort had been generated on one and the same sequencing platform. HLA typing covered class I and class II loci at four-digit resolution. Typing coverage varied by locus: roughly 629-640 donors for A, B, C, DRB1 and DQB1; under 550 for DQA1; about 570 for DPA1; approximately 470 for DPB1. Roughly five DR-DQ haplotypes were treated as single units for association and clustering because of strong linkage in the cohort. On average, about 200,000 unique TCR beta nucleotide sequences were sequenced per donor among 350 to 400 genotyped donors of the cohort, with roughly 20% of those sequences being non-productive.

After removal of 4 bases from V and 4 bases from J, the junction retains 6 bases not matched to a gene. CDR1 and CDR2 (MGHDK, SYGVNS) derive from the germline V gene. The CDR3, from cysteine to phenylalanine, totals 15 residues. Only the CDR3 DNA stays, 45 bases, in frame from base 1. Beyond this particular receptor, the publication reports: In a later analysis, HLA-associated TCR beta chains were found to be more clonally expanded and to have lower generation probabilities than equally common non-associated chains. Cytomegalovirus status was reported to be diagnosed by the classifier with high specificity and sensitivity in both the original and validation cohorts. Presence/absence analyses assumed roughly uniform sequencing depth across donors, an assumption that may not hold. Assigning TCR associations to individual alleles was difficult when HLA alleles, especially DR and DQ, strongly co-occurred. Compared with the roughly 700-donor mean, donors in an Asian-associated ancestry cluster had fewer N-insertions in productive TCRs, according to a later genetic analysis. A further reported finding was that TCR beta sequences accurately predicted the HLA-A and HLA-B alleles for most subjects in the first cohort. In a later analysis, TCR association rates were found to vary across HLA loci, with the most associated TCRs seen for DRB1 alleles and the fewest for HLA-C alleles. Because HLA typing was unavailable for some donors at each locus, only the typed subset was used in association tests. Correlated functional status among segregating V segments might be attributable to linkage disequilibrium, but an unknown experimental factor could not be ruled out. The study listed 150 to 200 TCR beta chains as associated with cytomegalovirus. Because counts were too low, some 17 rarely observed V segments, including chromosome 9 orphons, were left out of the earlier analysis of roughly 600 of the donors. In an earlier analysis of under 600 of the donors, most TCR beta V segments were observed in productive rearrangements about 90% or about 30% of the time, broadly matching IMGT annotations. The authors suggested that the approach could potentially be generalized to other disease states and immunological phenotypes. A later analysis reported that several top co-occurrence clusters appeared linked to parvovirus B19, influenza, CMV and Epstein-Barr virus. While some public TCRs were present in many individuals, most TCR sequences turned up only very rarely across donors. The sequencing pipeline was judged likely to have produced a cluster of highly shared sequence variants as a technical artifact. At a false discovery rate of 0.05, a later analysis linked some 18,000 TCR beta sequences to specific HLA alleles. The cohort was sequenced for TCR beta chains only, and without alpha or paired-chain data the features that could be detected were limited. An association between a missense DCLRE1C variant and V-gene and J-gene trimming of TCR beta chains was found in a later genetic analysis and replicated in an independent cohort. Some IMGT-functional V segments, including TRBV6-2 and TRBV6-3, could not be told apart with the 87-base-pair reads, so those segments were excluded. A few of the identified cytomegalovirus-associated TCR beta chains were confirmed in vitro to be specific for cytomegalovirus antigens. Most CMV-associated TCR beta chains appeared to be HLA-restricted in a later analysis, and the HLA associations seemed to be driven largely by CMV exposure. For the cohort, immune exposure information was limited to CMV serostatus.

The cohort was made up of about 670 healthy bone marrow donors. All cohort members were sampled while nominally healthy, although unrecorded immune exposures were likely present. The donor tested CMV seronegative, placing the donor among the roughly 340 seronegative members of the cohort. A peripheral blood sample was collected from each donor, and TCR beta sequencing was performed on peripheral blood mononuclear cells. The Qiagen DNeasy Blood Extraction Kit was used to extract genomic DNA from the blood cell samples. This clone was observed a handful of times. It has no known antigen specificity. Within one base of it there is no much larger clone, and no base qualities were kept. Library preparation was by the immunoSEQ multiplex PCR assay. For the multiplex PCR, a mixture combining 60 forward primers for TCR Vbeta segments and 13 reverse primers for TCR Jbeta segments was used. A multiplex PCR assay on genomic DNA amplified the CDR3 region of rearranged TCR beta genes. Amplified TCR beta libraries were sequenced as 87-base-pair reads on the Illumina HiSeq System. The paper's processing steps were these. Across the 700 or so repertoires, a later analysis counted 80 million or so unique TCR beta chains, around 10 million of which were shared by at least two donors. To remove PCR and sequencing errors, raw reads were error-corrected and collapsed into unique sequences using a nearest-neighbor algorithm that merged closely related sequences. Alignment of CDR3 sequences to IMGT reference sequences was used to assign V, D and J gene segments. For a sequence to be retained, a match of at least six nucleotides to both a V gene segment and a J gene segment was required. A rearrangement counted as productive if the CDR3 had no stop codons and remained in frame with V and J, and every other rearrangement counted as non-productive. CDR3 was defined according to IMGT convention as the region running from the second conserved V-encoded cysteine to the conserved J-encoded phenylalanine. The earlier analysis of 587 of the donors excluded sequences that lacked an unambiguous match to a single V gene segment. An earlier analysis of roughly 590 of the donors called V segments functional above 56.7% productive rearrangements and segregating when the between-donor standard deviation exceeded 5%. A statistical classification framework was built for diagnosing cytomegalovirus status from the catalog of TCR beta chain sequences. In a later analysis, V and J genes were assigned by comparing TCR nucleotide sequences against IMGT/GENE-DB human TR gene sequences. A later analysis assigned CDR3 sequences and most-parsimonious VDJ recombination scenarios with the TCRdist pipeline. In a later analysis, each TCR beta chain was defined by its CDR3 amino acid sequence together with its V-gene family, and reads lacking a unique V-gene family were excluded. As a way to deal with suspected cross-contamination and a sequencing artifact, a later analysis dropped under 600 nucleotide sequences that were highly shared and had low generation probability. In a later analysis, a clonal expansion index was calculated for each public chain from normalized within-repertoire ranks of inferred template counts. Generation probabilities in a later analysis came from a VDJ recombination model fitted to out-of-frame rearrangements, and those results were checked against IGoR. In a later analysis, hypergeometric tests were used to score TCR-TCR, TCR-HLA and TCR-CMV co-occurrence, with a repertoire-size bias correction applied to TCR pairs. To estimate false discovery rates, a later analysis permuted the HLA or CMV assignments 20 times. In a later analysis, co-occurring TCRs were grouped using DBSCAN, and TCRdist sequence similarity was added for clustering within HLA-allele-positive subsets. Repertoires with fewer than 30,000 or more than 120,000 public chains, plus five repertoires with anomalous nucleotide sharing, were excluded from co-occurrence clustering. This is the immuneACCESS table as TCRdb keeps it, with only in-frame sequences that have V and J called. A part of the clones is gone; compared with another copy, unresolved V genes explain less than half, and the rest is unexplained. V, J and clone size reflect that table, while D and trimming were determined from the DNA. For this sample there are around 150,000 clones; roughly three quarters appear just once. 2% to 2.5% of the sample lies in the top ten.

This clonotype was obtained from a man younger than 45 in good health and CMV-seronegative. The rearrangement joined TRBV25-1 to TRBJ2-7, with 11 junctional bases fitting TRBD2. Sequencing was done on a sample of PBMCs. The CDR3 in this case is CASSAPGLAVYEQYF. In nucleotides, the sequence is TGTGCCAGCAGTGCCCCGGGACTAGCGGTATACGAGCAGTACTTC.